This T cell receptor (beta chain) emerged from a study of shared clonotypes between healthy human individuals. Sequencing used immunoSEQ multiplex PCR; TCRdb keeps in-frame clones, though not all of them. Found here are around 990,000 clones, approximately 77% of them singletons; the top ten hold roughly 0.9%. This clone has a single count. Germline is not matched at one junction end, which may reflect a read error. Per germline, CDR1 SGHNT and CDR2 YYREEE (reference sequence). The CDR3 runs 13 residues. This TCR was recovered from a man aged 18 to 35 in good health. Some clones in this sample may be carry-over from other donors' samples. This sequence joins TRBV5-4 and TRBJ2-7, with D possibly matching TRBD1 (6 bases). The sequenced sample consisted of memory CD4+ T cells from PBMCs. As for subset: CD45RA-negative fraction. As DNA, the CDR3 is TGTGCCAGCAGTTTTGGGGGCGTCTACGGGCAGTACTTC. Translation gives CASSFGGVYGQYF.